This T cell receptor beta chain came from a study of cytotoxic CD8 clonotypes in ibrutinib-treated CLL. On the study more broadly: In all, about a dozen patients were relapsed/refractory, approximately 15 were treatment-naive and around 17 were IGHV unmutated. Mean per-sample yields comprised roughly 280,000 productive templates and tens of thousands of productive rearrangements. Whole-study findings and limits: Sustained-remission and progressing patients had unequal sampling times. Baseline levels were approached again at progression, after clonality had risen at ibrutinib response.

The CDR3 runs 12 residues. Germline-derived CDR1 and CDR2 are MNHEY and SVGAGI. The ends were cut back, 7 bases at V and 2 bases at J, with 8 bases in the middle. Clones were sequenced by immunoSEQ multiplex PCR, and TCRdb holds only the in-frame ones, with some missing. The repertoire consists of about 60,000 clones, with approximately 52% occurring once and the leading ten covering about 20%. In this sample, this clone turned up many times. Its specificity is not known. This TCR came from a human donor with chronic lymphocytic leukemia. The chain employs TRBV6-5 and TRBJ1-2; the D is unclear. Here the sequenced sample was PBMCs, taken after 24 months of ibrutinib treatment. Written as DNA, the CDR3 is TGTGCCAGCAAGGCCTCAAACTATGGCTACACCTTC. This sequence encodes CASKASNYGYTF.